In its sample, the clone carrying this TCR beta chain was seen many times. TCRdb reanalysed the 5' RACE reads using MiXCR and keeps one entry per CDR3 protein. Here the sample spans some 96,000 distinct CDR3 sequences, roughly 9% being singletons. The entry originates in a study of T cells after yellow fever vaccination. The CDR3 length is 17 residues. Looked up from germline, CDR1 is SGHVS and CDR2 is FNYEAQ. V lost 0 bases and J lost 0; bases outside the gene matches: 3. The sequence was collected from a man aged 18 to 29 who received the YFV17D yellow fever vaccine. The sample in question was CD8+ T cells not binding an NS4B(214-222) dextramer, sorted from PBMCs, obtained approximately 16 days after the first yellow fever vaccination. The genes are TRBV7-6 and TRBJ2-5; 11 nucleotides align to TRBD2. As DNA, the CDR3 is TGTGCCAGCAGCTTAGCACTAGCGGGGGCCAACCAAGAGACCCAGTACTTC. It encodes CASSLALAGANQETQYF.